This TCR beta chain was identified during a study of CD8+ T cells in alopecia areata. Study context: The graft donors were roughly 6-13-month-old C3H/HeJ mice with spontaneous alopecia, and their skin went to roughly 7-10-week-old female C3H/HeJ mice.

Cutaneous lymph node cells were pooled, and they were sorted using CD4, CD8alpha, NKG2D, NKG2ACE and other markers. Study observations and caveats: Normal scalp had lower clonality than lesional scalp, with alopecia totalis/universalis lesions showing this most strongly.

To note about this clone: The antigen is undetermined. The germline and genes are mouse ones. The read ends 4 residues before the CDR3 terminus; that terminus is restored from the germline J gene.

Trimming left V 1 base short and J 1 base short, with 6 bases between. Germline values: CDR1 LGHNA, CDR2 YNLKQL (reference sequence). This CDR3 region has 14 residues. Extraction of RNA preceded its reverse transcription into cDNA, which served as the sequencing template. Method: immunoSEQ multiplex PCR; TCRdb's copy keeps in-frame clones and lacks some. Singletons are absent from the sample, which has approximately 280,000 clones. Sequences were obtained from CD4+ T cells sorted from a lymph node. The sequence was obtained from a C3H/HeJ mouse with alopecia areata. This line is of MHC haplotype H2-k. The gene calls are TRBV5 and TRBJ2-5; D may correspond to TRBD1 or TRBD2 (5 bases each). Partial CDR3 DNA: TGTGCCAGCAGCCAAGGGGGACACCAAGAC. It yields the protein CASSQGGHQD. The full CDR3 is CASSQGGHQDTQYF.